Below, 23 T cell receptor beta chains from the same sample are listed, as sequenced in a study of shared clonotypes between healthy human individuals. The naive CD8 fraction comprised CD45RO-negative cells positively selected for CCR7 and excluded terminally differentiated effector memory CD45RA+ cells. This table comes from immunoSEQ multiplex PCR, and its TCRdb copy is limited to in-frame clones, with some not included. The table records about 820,000 clones, around 93% of them present only once. Sequencing was performed on naive CD8+ T cells sorted from blood. The origin of the receptors is a man under 40 in good health.

The J gene is TRBJ2-7, the V gene TRBV7-9; 8 bases agree with TRBD1. Looked up from germline, CDR1 is SEHNR and CDR2 is FQNEAQ (reference sequence). After removal of 5 bases from V and 6 bases from J, the junction contained 9 bases not matched to a gene. CDR3 length equals 14 residues. This CDR3 reads CASSLGGQGSEQYF. The CDR3 bases are TGTGCCAGCAGCCTCGGCGGACAGGGATCCGAGCAGTACTTC.

The chain recombines TRBV7-2 with TRBJ2-3, with 9 bases aligning to TRBD2. Trimming at V came to 5 bases and at J to 3 bases, leaving 9 bases not matched to a gene. The CDR3 is 16 amino acids. Looked up from germline, CDR1 is SGHTA and CDR2 is FQGNSA. The CDR3 spells CASSPPPSGKTDTQYF. CDR3 nucleotides: TGTGCCAGCAGCCCCCCCCCTAGCGGGAAGACAGATACGCAGTATTTT.

The chain combines TRBV5-1 with TRBJ1-1; 7 bases are a match to TRBD1. The CDR3 runs to 17 residues. Germline V gene data show CDR1 as SGHRS and CDR2 as YFSETQ. V shed 0 bases and J 0 bases; nucleotides not matched to a gene: 8. CDR3 protein: CASSLGDSFIMNTEAFF. Written as DNA, the CDR3 is TGCGCCAGCAGCTTGGGGGACAGCTTTATCATGAACACTGAAGCTTTCTTT. Full variable domain (rest looked up from reference TRBV5-1 and TRBJ1-1): KAGVTQTPRYLIKTRGQQVTLSCSPISGHRSVSWYQQTPGQGLQFLFEYFSETQRNKGNFPGRFSGRQFSNSRSEMNVSTLELGDSALYLCASSLGDSFIMNTEAFFGQGTRLTVV.

This clone was recorded many times. This chain connects TRBV10-1 to TRBJ2-5, with 8 bases aligning to TRBD1. The V segment lost 9 bases and the J segment 5 bases; nucleotides outside the gene matches: 11. In germline, CDR1 is WNHNN, CDR2 SYGVQD (reference sequence). CDR3 length: 14 amino acids. CDR3 coding DNA: TGCGCCAGTTCGAATTCGACAGGGGTGGAGACCCAGTACTTC. This encodes CASSNSTGVETQYF.

This clone has just a few counts. V gene TRBV27 combines with J gene TRBJ2-7; 9 bases are shared with TRBD2. CDR3 length equals 12 residues. J gave up 4 bases and V 8 bases, and 3 bases lay outside the gene matches. Germline V lookup: CDR1 MNHEY, CDR2 SMNVEV (reference sequence). Here the CDR3 reads CASGSGRYEQYF. CDR3 DNA: TGTGCCAGCGGAAGCGGGAGGTACGAGCAGTACTTC.

The genes are TRBV27 and TRBJ2-7; D tentatively reads TRBD1 or TRBD2 (5 bases each). V was pared by 6 bases and J by 6 bases, with 18 bases between. From germline, CDR1 is MNHEY and CDR2 SMNVEV (reference sequence). This CDR3 region has 14 residues. This CDR3 reads CASSMIRDGPEQYF. CDR3 in DNA: TGTGCCAGCAGCATGATAAGGGACGGGCCCGAGCAGTACTTC.

The chain joins TRBV28 to TRBJ1-2; D gene ambiguous. V gave up 5 bases and J gave up 6 bases, with 13 bases separating them. CDR3 length: 13 amino acids. The V gene's germline CDR1 is MDHEN and CDR2 SYDVKM. The CDR3 here is CASSDRGSDGYTF. Here the CDR3 DNA reads TGTGCCAGCAGTGACCGGGGTTCGGATGGCTACACCTTC.

V and J are TRBV9 and TRBJ2-1; 7 bases map to TRBD1. In germline, CDR1 is SGDLS, CDR2 YYNGEE. The CDR3 is made up of 15 amino acids. With 3 bases clipped from V and 3 bases from J, the junction kept 6 bases outside the gene matches. In DNA, the CDR3 is TGTGCCAGCAGCGACCGGGACAGAGTCTACAATGAGCAGTTCTTC. This encodes CASSDRDRVYNEQFF.

The rearrangement uses TRBV10-3 and TRBJ2-7, with D tentatively TRBD2 (5 bases). CDR3 length: 16 residues. V was clipped by 5 bases and J by 3 bases, with 20 bases between them. Germline CDR1 is ENHRY and CDR2 is SYGVKD. As DNA, the CDR3 is TGTGCCATCAGTACCACCCAGCGGCTAGGAGTCTACGAGCAGTACTTC. Its protein product is CAISTTQRLGVYEQYF.

J is TRBJ2-7 and V is TRBV29-1; D possibly uses TRBD1 or TRBD2 (5 bases each). CDR1 and CDR2 (germline): SQVTM, ANQGSEA. V lost 6 bases, J lost 2 bases, and 11 bases lay in between. CDR3 length: 12 residues. This CDR3 reads CSVVTAAYEQYF. The CDR3 coding sequence is TGCAGCGTCGTGACAGCGGCCTACGAGCAGTACTTC.

The genes are TRBV15 and TRBJ2-1; D not certain. V lost 0 bases and J lost 7, with 19 bases in between. The germline V gene encodes CDR1 LNHNV and CDR2 YYDKDF (reference sequence). CDR3 length: 17 residues. The CDR3, as DNA: TGTGCCACCAGCAGAGAGGAAACTCCTTTGGCGTGGAATGAGCAGTTCTTC. Translation: CATSREETPLAWNEQFF. Looking up the rest from reference TRBV15 and TRBJ2-1 gives the full variable domain: DAMVIQNPRYQVTQFGKPVTLSCSQTLNHNVMYWYQQKSSQAPKLLFHYYDKDFNNEADTPDNFQSRRPNTSFCFLDIRSPGLGDTAMYLCATSREETPLAWNEQFFGPGTRLTVL.

The rearrangement joins TRBV27 to TRBJ2-7, with TRBD2 as a possible D gene (5 bases). The CDR3 is 15 residues long. Germline V gene sequence: CDR1 MNHEY, CDR2 SMNVEV (reference sequence). With 3 bases removed from V and 0 bases from J, the gap between germline ends came to 12 bases. CDR3 coding DNA: TGTGCCAGCAGTTTGGTTACGGGGTTCTCCTACGAGCAGTACTTC. It is translated as CASSLVTGFSYEQYF.

Comments on this clone: In the same sample, other DNA sequences code for this CDR3. V and J are TRBV9 and TRBJ2-1; 11 bases agree with TRBD2. The CDR3 totals 15 residues. Unmatched junction bases numbered 6, after V lost 2 bases and J lost 8 bases. The germline V gene has CDR1 SGDLS and CDR2 YYNGEE. CDR3 DNA sequence: TGTGCCAGCAGCGTCGAACTAGCGGGAGCATATGAGCAGTTCTTC. Its translation is CASSVELAGAYEQFF.

This clone has only a few counts. The chain has TRBV7-2 and TRBJ2-2; D perhaps matches TRBD2 (6 bases). The CDR3 is 14 amino acids. Germline CDR1 and CDR2: SGHTA and FQGNSA. Trimming shortened V by 0 bases and J by 4 bases, and 6 bases separated the two germline ends. The CDR3 spells CASSLAGGTGELFF. The CDR3 DNA reads TGTGCCAGCAGCTTAGCGGGAGGCACCGGGGAGCTGTTTTTT.

The gene calls are TRBV4-1 and TRBJ2-3, with D unresolved. Germline CDR1 MGHRA, CDR2 YSYEKL. The CDR3 covers 16 residues. V was cut by 0 bases and J by 6 bases, with 16 bases left in between. CDR3 sequence reads: CASSQDSSLGPDTQYF. The CDR3 DNA follows: TGCGCCAGCAGCCAAGATTCTAGTCTTGGCCCGGATACGCAGTATTTT.

This rearrangement joins TRBV27 to TRBJ1-1; D gene uncertain. The V end was cut by 3 bases, the J end by 3 bases, with 11 bases between. The germline V gene has CDR1 MNHEY and CDR2 SMNVEV (reference sequence). The length of the CDR3 is 14 residues. CDR3 region: CASSFLSGYTEAFF. Here the CDR3 DNA reads TGTGCCAGCAGTTTTTTATCAGGATACACTGAAGCTTTCTTT.

The rearrangement links TRBV9 to TRBJ2-1; D is unresolved. CDR3 length: 13 amino acids. V gave up 0 bases and J gave up 9 bases, with 10 bases separating them. Germline CDR1 is SGDLS and CDR2 is YYNGEE. DNA for the CDR3: TGTGCCAGCAGCGTAGGTGGTGGAACTGAGCAGTTCTTC. Translated, it gives CASSVGGGTEQFF.

The V gene is TRBV29-1, the J gene TRBJ2-7; D might be TRBD2 (9 bases). This CDR3 has 15 amino acids. The V end lost 5 bases, the J end lost 3 bases, and 20 bases lay between the germline ends. In germline, CDR1 is SQVTM, CDR2 ANQGSEA. CDR3 in DNA: TGCAGCGTTTCAGACAGGGGTAGCGGGAGCTACGAGCAGTACTTC. It yields the protein CSVSDRGSGSYEQYF.

The J gene is TRBJ2-2, the V gene TRBV9, with 9 bases matching TRBD2. CDR1 is SGDLS and CDR2 is YYNGEE in the germline V gene. Trimming cost V 2 bases and J 2 bases; bases outside gene matches: 7. This CDR3 has 17 amino acids. The CDR3 nucleotides read TGTGCCAGCAGCGTTACGACTAGCGGAGGCAACACCGGGGAGCTGTTTTTT. This sequence encodes CASSVTTSGGNTGELFF.

The chain combines TRBV7-9 with TRBJ2-1, with 11 bases fitting TRBD2. Losses at the gene ends were 1 base for V and 0 bases for J; bases not matched to a gene: 2. Germline CDR1 is SEHNR and CDR2 is FQNEAQ (reference sequence). The CDR3 is made up of 17 amino acids. The CDR3 coding sequence is TGTGCCAGCAGCTTAGGACTAGCGGGGAGCTCCTACAATGAGCAGTTCTTC. Protein: CASSLGLAGSSYNEQFF.

This clone is a singleton in its sample. The V call is TRBV29-1, the J call TRBJ2-5; D gene unclear. Germline CDR1 SQVTM, CDR2 ANQGSEA. The CDR3 spans 12 residues. V was shortened by 7 bases and J by 0 bases, with 9 bases between the two germline ends. The CDR3: CSALGNQETQYF. CDR3 bases: TGCAGCGCCCTGGGGAACCAAGAGACCCAGTACTTC.

This clone has a single count. This rearrangement joins TRBV7-8 to TRBJ2-7; no clear D. Trimming removed 1 base from V and 1 base from J, with 11 bases in between. There are 15 residues in the CDR3. Per the germline V gene, CDR1 is SGHVS and CDR2 is FQNEAQ. CDR3 sequence: CASSLVGVSSYEQYF. CDR3 DNA: TGTGCCAGCAGCTTAGTTGGGGTCTCTTCCTACGAGCAGTACTTC.

This chain joins TRBV4-2 and TRBJ2-5; TRBD2 aligns across 9 bases. The length of the CDR3 is 18 residues. Looked up from germline, CDR1 is LGHNA and CDR2 is YNFKEQ. V lost 1 base, J lost 4 bases, and 13 bases stayed unmatched. CDR3 sequence: CASSQVGSQREVGETQYF. DNA of the CDR3: TGTGCCAGCAGCCAAGTCGGAAGTCAGCGGGAGGTCGGAGAGACCCAGTACTTC.